These 13 T cell receptor beta chains came from one sample sequenced in a study of T cell changes during pregnancy in multiple sclerosis. The protocol was immunoSEQ multiplex PCR, while the TCRdb copy is restricted to in-frame clones and leaves out a portion. The top ten hold around 0.9% of the sample, which has approximately 49,000 clones, over 90% seen once. The sample was peripheral blood, taken after pregnancy. These receptors were taken from a female donor with multiple sclerosis, enrolled in a pregnancy study.

This sequence joins TRBV14 and TRBJ2-7; D not certain. The CDR3 sequence is 14 residues long. Per the germline V gene, CDR1 is SGHDN and CDR2 is FVKESK. With 6 bases removed from V and 2 bases from J, the gap between germline ends came to 14 bases. The CDR3 protein is CASSPTTGTYEQYF. Here the CDR3 DNA reads TGTGCCAGCAGTCCGACGACTGGTACCTACGAGCAGTACTTC.

The chain employs TRBV18 and TRBJ1-2; a weak D match, TRBD1 (6 bases). V was clipped by 3 bases and J by 2 bases, with 7 bases between them. CDR3 length equals 13 residues. Germline-derived CDR1 and CDR2 are KGHSH and LQKENI. CDR3 sequence reads: CASSPTGNYGYTF. The CDR3, as DNA: TGTGCCAGCTCACCTACAGGGAACTATGGCTACACCTTC.

The V call is TRBV2, the J call TRBJ1-4, with TRBD1 as a possible D gene (5 bases). The CDR3 extends over 11 amino acids. Germline CDR1 and CDR2: SNHLY and FYNNEI. CDR3 in DNA: TGTGGAGGCGGGACGAGCGAAAAACTGTTTTTT. Protein product: CGGGTSEKLFF.

V usage is TRBV7-2 and J usage is TRBJ1-3; D might be TRBD1 (5 bases). CDR3 length: 19 amino acids. V was pared by 2 bases and J by 0 bases, with 20 bases between. The germline CDR1 and CDR2 sequences are SGHTA and FQGNSA. The CDR3 reads CASSLYNWVGGDSGNTIYF. The CDR3 coding sequence is TGTGCCAGCAGCTTATACAATTGGGTCGGAGGGGACTCTGGAAACACCATATATTTT.

J is TRBJ2-7 and V is TRBV9; D call uncertain. CDR3 length: 13 residues. From germline, CDR1 is SGDLS and CDR2 YYNGEE. V gave up 3 bases and J gave up 3 bases, with 10 bases separating them. For the CDR3, the DNA is TGTGCCAGCAGCGCACACGGAGTCTACGAGCAGTACTTC. Its translation is CASSAHGVYEQYF.

V gene TRBV7-2 combines with J gene TRBJ2-1, with D tentatively TRBD1 (5 bases). This CDR3 is built from 16 residues. The germline CDR1 and CDR2 sequences are SGHTA and FQGNSA. The ends were cut back, 3 bases at V and 5 bases at J, with 17 bases in the middle. This chain's CDR3 is CASSFYVRPRDNEQFF. CDR3 DNA sequence: TGTGCCAGCAGCTTCTACGTCCGACCCAGGGACAATGAGCAGTTCTTC.

This chain joins TRBV5-6 and TRBJ2-1; weak D call: TRBD1 (6 bases). Germline V gene data show CDR1 as SGHDT and CDR2 as YYEEEE. Trimming shortened V by 0 bases and J by 3 bases, and 10 bases separated the two germline ends. The CDR3 length is 15 residues. The CDR3 sequence: CASSLDRAGYNEQFF. CDR3 DNA: TGTGCCAGCAGCTTGGACAGGGCAGGCTACAATGAGCAGTTCTTC.

The chain recombines TRBV6-5 with TRBJ2-1; TRBD2 is a possible D gene (6 bases). CDR1 is MNHEY and CDR2 is SVGAGI in the germline V gene. The germline V and J ends were trimmed by 0 bases and 0 bases, with 9 bases remaining between them. There are 16 residues in the CDR3. The CDR3 DNA is TGTGCCAGCAGTTACTCCCGGGGGAGCTCCTACAATGAGCAGTTCTTC. Encoded protein: CASSYSRGSSYNEQFF.

The rearrangement uses TRBV7-3 and TRBJ2-5, with 9 nucleotides matching TRBD2. With V trimmed by 4 bases and J by 4 bases, 10 bases remained unmatched. This CDR3 is built from 16 residues. CDR1 SGHTA and CDR2 FQGTGA come from the germline V gene. The CDR3 coding sequence is TGTGCCAGCAGCTCCACCCGGGCGGGGGGGCTAGAGACCCAGTACTTC. Amino acid sequence: CASSSTRAGGLETQYF.

The chain recombines TRBV25-1 with TRBJ2-7; 7 positions agree with TRBD2. Germline-derived CDR1 and CDR2 are MGHDK and SYGVNS. This CDR3 is 11 amino acids long. V shed 10 bases and J 7 bases; nucleotides not matched to a gene: 7. The CDR3 loop reads CATWEGGEQYF. CDR3 DNA: TGTGCCACCTGGGAGGGCGGGGAGCAGTACTTC.

The rearrangement uses TRBV6-6 and TRBJ1-2; D gene uncertain. Germline assignment: CDR1 MNHNY and CDR2 SVGAGI (reference sequence). V gave up 5 bases and J gave up 8 bases, with 24 bases separating them. The CDR3 is made up of 16 amino acids. CDR3 coding DNA: TGTGCCAGCAGTCGCGGAGCAGCGCGGGAAATTTGGGGCTACACCTTC. It is translated as CASSRGAAREIWGYTF.

V usage is TRBV2 and J usage is TRBJ2-1; TRBD1 might be the D (5 bases). V was cut by 8 bases and J by 0 bases, with 11 bases left in between. The CDR3 spans 14 residues. Germline assignment: CDR1 SNHLY and CDR2 FYNNEI. CDR3 residues: CASHDSSSYNEQFF. CDR3 bases: TGTGCCAGCCATGACAGTAGCTCCTACAATGAGCAGTTCTTC.

The genes are TRBV5-6 and TRBJ2-5; TRBD2 aligns across 11 bases. Germline V lookup: CDR1 SGHDT, CDR2 YYEEEE. V lost 2 bases and J lost 4; bases outside the gene matches: 4. This CDR3 comprises 15 residues. CDR3 sequence reads: CASSFSGGAAETQYF. The CDR3 bases are TGTGCCAGCAGCTTTAGCGGGGGGGCCGCAGAGACCCAGTACTTC.